This TCR beta chain was recorded in a study of blood T cell repertoires in COVID-19. The wider study: Sample material is recorded as cDNA or gDNA derived from T cells, B-cell-depleted T cells, or PBMCs.

Source study methods: Reference gene primer amplification gave estimated nucleated cell counts. Produced via immunoSEQ multiplex PCR; TCRdb's table is partial and in-frame only. V and J calls and clone size are given by that table; D and trimming were obtained from the DNA. The sample contains around 130,000 clones, about 86% of which appear only once. Trimming removed 3 bases from V and 0 bases from J; junction bases left unmatched: 2. From germline, CDR1 is ENHRY and CDR2 SYGVKD. This CDR3 contains 16 residues. Participant-given clinical history determined each cohort assignment. This clonotype originated in a woman aged 45-65 years who had recovered from COVID-19. Sequencing was done on a sample of PBMCs or T cells enriched from blood (not recorded which). This chain uses TRBV10-3 with TRBJ2-5, with 12 bases lining up with TRBD2. CDR3 residues: CAISEGTSGYQETQYF. The CDR3 DNA reads TGTGCCATCAGTGAAGGGACTAGCGGGTACCAAGAGACCCAGTACTTC.